The present T cell receptor (beta chain) was sequenced within a study of blood T cell repertoires in COVID-19. In the study overall: Acute and convalescent COVID-19 specimens originated in the United States, Italy and Spain.

The CDR3 runs 18 residues. Germline CDR1 SNHLY, CDR2 FYNNEI. V was trimmed by 7 bases and J by 3 bases, leaving 27 bases between them. Original analysis: Estimates of nucleated cell counts were drawn from the amplification of reference gene primers. Sequenced by immunoSEQ multiplex PCR; TCRdb stores in-frame clones only, minus some. That table is the source of V, J and clone size, and D and trimming were worked out from the DNA. This table holds under 200,000 clones, roughly 80% found once. This clone was seen a few times. This sequence joins TRBV2 and TRBJ1-1; maybe TRBD1 (6 bases). Sample: PBMCs or T cells enriched from blood (not recorded which). The clonotype originates from a woman in her thirties or forties with acute COVID-19. The CDR3 DNA sequence: TGTGCCAGCATAAAGAGTGGAGGGGGGCGCCGGGAGGACACTGAAGCTTTCTTT. This translates into CASIKSGGGRREDTEAFF.